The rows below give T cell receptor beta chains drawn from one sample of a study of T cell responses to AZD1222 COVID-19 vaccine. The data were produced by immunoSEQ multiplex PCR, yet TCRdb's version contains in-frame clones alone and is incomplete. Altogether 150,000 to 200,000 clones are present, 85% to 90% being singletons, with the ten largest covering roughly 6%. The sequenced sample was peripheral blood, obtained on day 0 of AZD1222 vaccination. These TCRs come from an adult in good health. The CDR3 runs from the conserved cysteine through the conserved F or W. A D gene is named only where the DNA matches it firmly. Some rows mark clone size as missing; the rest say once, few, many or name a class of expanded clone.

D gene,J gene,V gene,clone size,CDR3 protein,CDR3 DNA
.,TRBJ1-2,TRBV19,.,CASSPGTTSPGYTF,TGTGCCAGTAGTCCCGGGACAACCAGTCCTGGCTACACCTTC
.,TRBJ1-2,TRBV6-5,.,CASSYSSPDYGYTF,TGTGCCAGCAGTTACTCGAGCCCGGATTATGGCTACACCTTC
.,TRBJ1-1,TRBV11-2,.,CASSSRGAGWVTEAFF,TGTGCCAGCAGCTCCAGAGGGGCAGGGTGGGTCACTGAAGCTTTCTTT
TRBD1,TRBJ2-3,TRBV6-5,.,CASSYQGQTDTQYF,TGTGCCAGCAGTTACCAGGGACAGACAGATACGCAGTATTTT
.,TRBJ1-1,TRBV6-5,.,CASSTPGKNTEAFF,TGTGCCAGCAGTACACCGGGGAAGAACACTGAAGCTTTCTTT
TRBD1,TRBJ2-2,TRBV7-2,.,CASSVTGSPELFF,TGTGCCAGCAGCGTGACAGGGTCGCCTGAGCTGTTTTTT
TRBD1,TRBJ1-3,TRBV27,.,CASSPLQGAGNTIYF,TGTGCCAGCAGTCCCTTGCAGGGGGCCGGAAACACCATATATTTT
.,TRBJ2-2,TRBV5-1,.,CASRLGWLTDGNTGELFF,TGCGCCAGCAGACTGGGATGGTTGACAGATGGGAACACCGGGGAGCTGTTTTTT
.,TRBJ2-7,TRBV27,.,CASSFSGSAEQYF,TGTGCCAGCAGTTTTTCAGGGTCAGCCGAGCAGTACTTC
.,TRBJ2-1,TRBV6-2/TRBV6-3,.,CASSYGGLNNEQFF,TGTGCCAGCAGTTACGGGGGACTTAACAATGAGCAGTTCTTC
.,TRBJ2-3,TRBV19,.,CASKNRDKSTDTQYF,TGTGCCAGTAAAAACCGGGACAAGAGCACAGATACGCAGTATTTT
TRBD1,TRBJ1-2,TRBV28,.,CASSRGLGYTF,TGTGCCAGCAGCAGGGGGCTTGGCTACACCTTC
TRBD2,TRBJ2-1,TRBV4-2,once,CASSQELAGDEQFF,TGTGCCAGCAGCCAAGAATTAGCGGGAGATGAGCAGTTCTTC